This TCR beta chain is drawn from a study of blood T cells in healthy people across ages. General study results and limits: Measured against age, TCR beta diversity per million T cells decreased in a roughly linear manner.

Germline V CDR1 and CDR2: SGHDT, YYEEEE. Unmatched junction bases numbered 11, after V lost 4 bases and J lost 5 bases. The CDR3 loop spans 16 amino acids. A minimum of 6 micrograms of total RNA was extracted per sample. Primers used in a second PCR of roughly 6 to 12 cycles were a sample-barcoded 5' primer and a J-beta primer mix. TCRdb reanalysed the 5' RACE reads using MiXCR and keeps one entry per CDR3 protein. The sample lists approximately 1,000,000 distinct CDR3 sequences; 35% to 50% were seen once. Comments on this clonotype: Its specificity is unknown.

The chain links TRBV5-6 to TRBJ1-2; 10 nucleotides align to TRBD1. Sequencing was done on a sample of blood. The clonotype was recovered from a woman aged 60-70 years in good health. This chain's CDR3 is CASSPLDRGFDYGYTF. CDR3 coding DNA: TGTGCCAGCAGCCCACTGGACAGGGGGTTTGATTATGGCTACACCTTC.